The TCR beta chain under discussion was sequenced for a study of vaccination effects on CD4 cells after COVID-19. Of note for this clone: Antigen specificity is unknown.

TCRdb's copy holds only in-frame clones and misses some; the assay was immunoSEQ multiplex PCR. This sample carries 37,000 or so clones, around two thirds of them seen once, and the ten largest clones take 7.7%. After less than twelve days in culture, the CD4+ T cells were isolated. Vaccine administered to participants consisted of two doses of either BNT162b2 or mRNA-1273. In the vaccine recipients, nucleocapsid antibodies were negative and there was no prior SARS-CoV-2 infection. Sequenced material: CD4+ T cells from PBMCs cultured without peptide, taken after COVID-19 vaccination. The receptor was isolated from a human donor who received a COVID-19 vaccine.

The CDR3 loop is CASDRGRVNSNQPQHF. CDR3 nucleotide sequence: TGCGCCAGCGACAGGGGAAGGGTAAATAGCAATCAGCCCCAGCATTTT. This rearrangement joins TRBV5-1 to TRBJ1-5; 8 bases map to TRBD1. CDR3 length: 16 residues. The trim removed 7 bases at V and 0 bases at J, leaving 9 bases unmatched. Per the germline V gene, CDR1 is SGHRS and CDR2 is YFSETQ.